This record concerns one TCR beta chain sequence. Germline V CDR1 and CDR2: LGHNA, YSLEER. This CDR3 spans 15 amino acids. The germline V and J ends were trimmed by 0 bases and 6 bases, with 11 bases remaining between them. Per the original methods: Amplification with reference gene primers provided the estimates of nucleated cell counts. Some clones are missing from TCRdb's copy, which holds only in-frame ones; the method was immunoSEQ multiplex PCR. That table is the source of V, J and clone size, and D and trimming were worked out from the DNA. The sample yields roughly 280,000 clones, approximately 86% seen once. The data were taken from a study of blood T cell repertoires in COVID-19. Across the whole study: From the United States, Italy and Spain came samples of acute and convalescent COVID-19. T cells, B-cell-depleted T cells, or PBMCs supplied cDNA or gDNA.

Source material: peripheral blood. This chain uses TRBV4-3 with TRBJ1-4, with D perhaps TRBD1 (5 bases). The receptor's source is a woman aged 45-65 years who had recovered from COVID-19. CDR3 sequence reads: CASSQEGAVDEKLFF. The DNA of the CDR3 is TGCGCCAGCAGCCAAGAAGGGGCAGTAGATGAAAAACTGTTTTTT.